This T cell receptor (beta chain) stems from a study of T cell responses to AZD1222 COVID-19 vaccine. In regard to this clone: Its antigen is not known.

Between the trimmed V and J ends, which lost 3 bases and 2 bases, there was a span of 10 bases. CDR3 size: 15 residues. Germline CDR1 MGHDK, CDR2 SYGVNS. The data were produced by immunoSEQ multiplex PCR, yet TCRdb's version contains in-frame clones alone and is incomplete. The data show roughly 79,000 clones, with about 90% seen just once and around 7.1% held by the top ten. Findings of the study overall: Distributed over spike, vaccine-associated CD4 TCRs predominated at 160-218 and 743-854. Donors were mostly white British, more females; clonal diversity possibly underestimated. Epitopes outside B.1.351 and B.1.1.7 mutated regions reportedly drew nearly half of spike TCRs.

The chain uses TRBV25-1 and TRBJ2-2; no clear D. The source is an adult in good health. The sequencing here drew on peripheral blood, taken on day 0 of MenACWY control vaccination. The CDR3 loop reads CASSEVGGNTGELFF. As DNA, the CDR3 is TGTGCCAGCAGTGAGGTCGGCGGAAACACCGGGGAGCTGTTTTTT.